What follows is one TCR beta chain and its context. Its antigen is unidentified. The CDR3 loop spans 13 amino acids. Germline V lookup: CDR1 LNHDA, CDR2 SQIVND (reference sequence). Trimming left V 7 bases short and J 8 bases short, with 17 bases between. These data originate in a study of long-term antiretroviral therapy in people with HIV. Whole-study findings and limits: Diversity remained lower than transplant donor controls, even though it increased after ART. Every time point showed a repertoire led by clones expanded before ART.

The immunoSEQ assay was v3.0, run at survey level. This table comes from immunoSEQ multiplex PCR, and its TCRdb copy is limited to in-frame clones, with some not included. The sample includes 25,000 to 30,000 clones, 86% of them seen just once. This chain connects TRBV19 to TRBJ1-2, with no clear D. The TCR sequence derives from a man aged 35 to 55 with HIV. The sample consisted of unsorted PBMCs, taken just over 2.6 years after starting antiretroviral therapy. This chain's CDR3 is CASTRTGSGGYTF. The CDR3 DNA is TGTGCCAGTACCCGGACGGGTTCGGGGGGCTACACCTTC.